Included here is one T cell receptor beta chain sequence, with context. Its antigen remains unidentified. Germline loops: CDR1 SGHTA, CDR2 FQGNSA. After removal of 3 bases from V and 6 bases from J, the junction contained 2 bases not matched to a gene. This CDR3 is 14 amino acids long. With 60 Vbeta and 13 Jbeta primers, the PCR was carried out. The table came from immunoSEQ multiplex PCR; TCRdb's copy has only in-frame clones and leaves some out. This sample has nearly 110,000 clones, with 65% to 80% found just once. The data derive from a study of cytomegalovirus exposure and HLA in healthy donors. At collection, donors were nominally healthy, but unrecorded immune exposures were probable. Study-wide points: Later analysis reportedly placed an Asian-associated ancestry cluster below the roughly 680-donor mean in N-insertions. There were several of the most significant clusters that appeared linked to common viral pathogens in a later analysis.

The receptor was derived from a male donor in good health and CMV-seropositive. The chain links TRBV7-2 to TRBJ2-2, with 9 bases fitting TRBD2. Sequencing was performed on PBMCs. CDR3 bases: TGTGCCAGCAGCTTGGGACTAGCTTCCGGGGAGCTGTTTTTT. Its protein is CASSLGLASGELFF.